This TCR delta chain was observed in a study of gamma-delta T cells after stem cell transplantation. CDR3 length: 18 amino acids. The V gene end was trimmed by 2 bases and the J gene end by 0 bases; junction bases not matched to a gene: 8. From germline, CDR1 is GEAIGNYY and CDR2 EKD. TCRdb re-identified clones in the RT-PCR reads via CATT. The sample gives approximately 5,000 delta-chain clones, approximately 1.8% of which show up once; roughly 21% is in the top ten. The sample was gamma-delta T cells. V usage is TRDV2 and J usage is TRDJ1; 13 positions agree with TRDD3. The receptor's source is a human donor. It is not recorded whose cells these are; they may come from a transplant donor. The CDR3 sequence is CACDNLLGDTAYTDKLIF. CDR3 nucleotides: TGTGCCTGTGACAATCTACTGGGGGATACGGCGTACACCGATAAACTCATCTTT.